This TCR beta chain is from a study of neurological immune-mediated disorders. General study results and limits: Expanded clones shared no identical CDR3 amino acid sequences across subjects, which suggested private TCR-beta repertoires in all groups.

This CDR3 region has 16 residues. After removal of 0 bases from V and 1 base from J, the junction contained 0 bases not matched to a gene. Per germline, CDR1 MNHNY and CDR2 SVGAGI (reference sequence). Documented time point: technical triplicate 1. Each CDR3 protein is one row after TCRdb ran MiXCR on the 5' RACE reads. The table has 30,000 to 40,000 distinct CDR3 sequences, 11% seen once. This clonotype was recorded many times. What it binds is unknown. This sequence originates from a man aged 55 to 70 with HTLV-1-associated myelopathy (HAM/TSP). The rearrangement uses TRBV6-6 and TRBJ1-6; 7 bases match TRBD1. Sequenced sample: PBMCs. CDR3 bases: TGTGCCAGCAGTTACTCGACAGGGTCCTATAATTCACCCCTCCACTTT. Protein product: CASSYSTGSYNSPLHF.